This TCR beta chain was retrieved from a study of blood T cell repertoires in COVID-19 (TCRdb year 2020). General notes on the study: Samples covering the acute and convalescent phases of COVID-19 were provided by collaborators in the United States, Italy and Spain. The prospective study material was composed of cDNA or gDNA derived from T cells, B-cell-depleted T cells, or PBMCs. Deeply sampled blood TCRbeta repertoires from subjects exposed to, actively infected with, or recovered from COVID-19 were included in the dataset. The repertoires were released in a freely available public database intended as a resource for research on the immune response to SARS-CoV-2. Samples were obtained from the ongoing ImmuneRACE study (first 160 participants) and from over 1,000 subjects provided by 6 global collaborators. The sample metadata nearly always contained a de-identified subject ID, COVID-19 status, age in years and sex. Where HLA class I and class II types were available, the types were taken from metadata supplied by the sample provider, not from assay-based typing. Broader findings and caveats from the paper: The quantity of clinical and demographic metadata differed by source and by participant and was supplied without curation.

This clone has a handful of counts. Its antigen target is currently unknown. Per-base quality was not reported, and no clone a single base away is much larger than it. Each collaborating institution followed its own protocols to collect whole blood in K2EDTA tubes. For TCRbeta analysis, collaborators shipped samples in one of three forms: frozen whole blood, isolated PBMCs, or DNA extracted from either of those sample types. Measured from the cysteine to the phenylalanine, the CDR3 is 20 residues long. The read is trimmed to its CDR3 DNA, 60 bases read in frame from base 1. V loses 0 bases at its end and J loses 0 bases; junction bases beyond the gene matches: 10. The germline V gene (reference sequence) sets CDR1 to LGHDT and CDR2 to YNNKEL. The immunoSEQ Assay, a bias-controlled multiplex PCR, was used to amplify TCRbeta CDR3 regions from genomic DNA. Processing in the source paper ran as follows. The number of nucleated cells in each sample was estimated from the amplification of reference gene primers within the assay. To quantify the absolute abundance of each unique TCRbeta CDR3 rearrangement, sequence reads were collapsed and filtered. For each sample, productive Simpson clonality was calculated by taking the square root of Simpson's diversity index across productive rearrangements. TCRdb limited this immuneACCESS table to in-frame rearrangements with V and J called. A share of clones is missing; checked studies link under half to unresolved V genes, and the rest is unexplained. V and J calls and clone size are copied from that table; D and trimming were computed from the DNA. The sample table records some 490,000 clones; over 75% of these occur just once. The leading ten clones occupy 3% to 4% of the sample.

Sequencing input: peripheral blood. This chain joins TRBV3-1 (or the pseudogene TRBV3-2) to TRBJ2-1, and 11 junctional nucleotides match TRBD2. The sequence derives from a human donor in a cohort sampled during active COVID-19. The CDR3 is CASSQDLAGGTPSSYNEQFF. The sequence in DNA is TGTGCCAGCAGCCAAGACCTAGCGGGAGGCACCCCGAGCTCCTACAATGAGCAGTTCTTC.